These T cell receptor beta chains were read from a single sample in a study of blood T cells in healthy people across ages. TCRdb analysed the 5' RACE reads with MiXCR anew, one entry per CDR3 protein. Of around 870,000 distinct CDR3 sequences listed, 29% were seen once; the top ten hold 15% to 20%. Sequenced input: blood. The receptors here all came from a woman at least 80 years old in good health. The CDR3 runs from the conserved cysteine through the conserved F or W. A D gene is named only where the DNA matches it firmly. Expanded clones are given a class, and other clones once, few, many or no size at all.

CASSYSKGGQETQYF	TGTGCCAGCAGTTACTCAAAGGGGGGCCAAGAGACCCAGTACTTC	TRBJ2-5	TRBV6-5	many	NA
CSALGQGYGYTF	TGCAGTGCTCTGGGACAGGGGTATGGCTACACCTTC	TRBJ1-2	TRBV20-1	many	TRBD1
CASRDGEKLFF	TGTGCCAGCCGGGACGGTGAAAAACTGTTTTTT	TRBJ1-4	TRBV6-4	many	NA
CASSQRQALPDEQFF	TGTGCCAGCAGCCAGAGACAGGCCTTGCCCGATGAGCAGTTCTTC	TRBJ2-1	TRBV7-2	NA	NA
CASSPQGAKETQYF	TGTGCCAGCAGCCCACAGGGGGCGAAAGAGACCCAGTACTTC	TRBJ2-5	TRBV7-2	many	TRBD1
CASSYDRAGEKLFF	TGTGCCAGCAGTTACGACAGGGCCGGCGAAAAACTGTTTTTT	TRBJ1-4	TRBV6-5	NA	TRBD1
CASNGGVSGGAYNEQFF	TGTGCCAGCAATGGGGGTGTTTCGGGGGGAGCCTACAATGAGCAGTTCTTC	TRBJ2-1	TRBV27	many	TRBD2
CASSQDSVGPHEQYF	TGCGCCAGCAGCCAGGACAGTGTAGGGCCCCACGAGCAGTACTTC	TRBJ2-7	TRBV4-1	NA	NA
CASSRDPGAGAFF	TGTGCCAGCAGCCGAGACCCGGGGGCGGGAGCTTTCTTT	TRBJ1-1	TRBV12-3/TRBV12-4	few	NA
CASSFEKGLNTGELFF	TGTGCCAGCAGCTTTGAGAAGGGGCTGAACACCGGGGAGCTGTTTTTT	TRBJ2-2	TRBV11-3	NA	NA
CASTRSGPLKSETQYF	TGTGCCAGCACCCGAAGCGGACCCCTGAAGTCCGAGACCCAGTACTTC	TRBJ2-5	TRBV28	NA	NA
CSASSTGGRSYEQYF	TGCAGTGCTAGCAGTACAGGGGGCAGGTCCTACGAGCAGTACTTC	TRBJ2-7	TRBV20-1	many	TRBD1
CASSSRVPYEQYF	TGTGCCAGCAGTAGCAGGGTCCCCTACGAGCAGTACTTC	TRBJ2-7	TRBV12-3/TRBV12-4	many	NA
CASSQRASSYNSPLHF	TGTGCCAGCAGCCAAAGGGCAAGCTCCTATAATTCACCCCTCCACTTT	TRBJ1-6	TRBV7-2	NA	NA
CASSEPTWRTDTQYF	TGTGCCAGCAGTGAACCCACGTGGCGGACAGATACGCAGTATTTT	TRBJ2-3	TRBV25-1	few	NA
CASSPRDRENIQYF	TGTGCCAGCTCCCCTAGAGACAGGGAGAACATTCAGTACTTC	TRBJ2-4	TRBV18	many	TRBD1
CASTGVAYNEQFF	TGTGCCAGCACGGGAGTCGCATACAATGAGCAGTTCTTC	TRBJ2-1	TRBV2	NA	NA
CASSYPDLGGIYEQYF	TGTGCCAGCAGTTACCCTGATTTGGGGGGGATCTACGAGCAGTACTTC	TRBJ2-7	TRBV6-6	many	TRBD2
CSARDRDRGFTDTQYF	TGCAGTGCTAGAGATCGGGACAGGGGATTTACAGATACGCAGTATTTT	TRBJ2-3	TRBV20-1	many	TRBD1
CASTPRERRGYTF	TGTGCCAGCACCCCTCGGGAGCGTCGGGGCTACACCTTC	TRBJ1-2	TRBV6-2/TRBV6-3	many	NA
CASSIGTDTQYF	TGTGCCAGTAGTATCGGCACAGATACGCAGTATTTT	TRBJ2-3	TRBV19	many	NA
CASRDGWLEQYF	TGTGCCAGCAGGGACGGATGGCTCGAGCAGTACTTC	TRBJ2-7	TRBV6-2/TRBV6-3	NA	NA
CASSSTVIDEQFF	TGTGCCAGCAGCTCGACAGTTATCGATGAGCAGTTCTTC	TRBJ2-1	TRBV11-2	many	NA